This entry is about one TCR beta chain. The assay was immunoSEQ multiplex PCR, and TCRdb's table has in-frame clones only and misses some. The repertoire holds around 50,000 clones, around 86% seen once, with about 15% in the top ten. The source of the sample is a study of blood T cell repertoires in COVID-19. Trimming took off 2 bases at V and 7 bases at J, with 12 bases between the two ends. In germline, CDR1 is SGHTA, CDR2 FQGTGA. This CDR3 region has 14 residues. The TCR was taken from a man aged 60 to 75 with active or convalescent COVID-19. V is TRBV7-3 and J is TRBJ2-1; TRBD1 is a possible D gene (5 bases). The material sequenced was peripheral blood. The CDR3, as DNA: TGTGCCAGCAGCTTAGGGGCGATAGGAAATGAGCAGTTCTTC. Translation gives CASSLGAIGNEQFF.